This passage covers 22 T cell receptor beta chains from one sample sequenced in a study of cytomegalovirus exposure and HLA in healthy donors. 60 Vbeta and 13 Jbeta primers were used in PCR. Sequencing was performed with immunoSEQ multiplex PCR; in TCRdb, only in-frame clones are kept and a portion is missing. The repertoire has roughly 120,000 clones, roughly 82% of them found once; the top ten carry roughly 13%. Sequenced: PBMCs. These receptors all stem from a woman between 55 and 75 years old in good health and CMV-seropositive.

The gene calls are TRBV19 and TRBJ2-3, with 7 nucleotides matching TRBD1. V shed 5 bases and J 1 base; nucleotides not matched to a gene: 21. The CDR3 covers 20 residues. Germline V lookup: CDR1 LNHDA, CDR2 SQIVND (reference sequence). The CDR3 DNA is TGTGCCAGTAGTCGAAGAGGACAGGAATGGGTTCTTTCCCGCACAGATACGCAGTATTTT. Translating it yields CASSRRGQEWVLSRTDTQYF.

The V and J genes are TRBV7-2 and TRBJ2-5, with a possible D match to TRBD2 (5 bases). Germline V gene sequence: CDR1 SGHTA, CDR2 FQGNSA. Deletions cut 1 base from V and 2 bases from J, with 11 bases between. The CDR3 spans 15 residues. CDR3 in amino acids: CASSLDPSTQETQYF. CDR3 nucleotides: TGTGCCAGCAGCTTAGACCCTAGCACGCAAGAGACCCAGTACTTC. Complete variable domain (other parts from reference TRBV7-2 and TRBJ2-5): GAGVSQSPSNKVTEKGKDVELRCDPISGHTALYWYRQSLGQGLEFLIYFQGNSAPDKSGLPSDRFSAERTGGSVSTLTIQRTQQEDSAVYLCASSLDPSTQETQYFGPGTRLLVL.

As regards this clone: Distinct nucleotide sequences in the sample also encode this CDR3. CDR3 amino acids: CASSQGIYLTHPTDTQYF. DNA of the CDR3: TGTGCCAGCAGCCAAGGCATATACCTAACCCACCCCACAGATACGCAGTATTTT. The chain couples TRBV4-2 to TRBJ2-3; D gene ambiguous. This CDR3 has 18 residues. The V and J ends lost 1 base and 2 bases respectively, with 19 bases between them. CDR1 LGHNA and CDR2 YNFKEQ come from the germline V gene.

The chain joins TRBV7-2 to TRBJ2-5, with 15 bases aligning to TRBD2. The J call may be faulty, since TRBJ2-7 better matches the DNA end. The CDR3 totals 18 residues. Germline CDR1 is SGHTA and CDR2 is FQGNSA. The CDR3 DNA is TGTGCCAGCAGCATCGGACTAGCGGGGGGGGCCTTAGACTACGAGCAGTACTTC. Amino acid sequence: CASSIGLAGGALDYEQYF.

The chain carries TRBV6-6 and TRBJ2-5, with TRBD2 matching 8 bases. Trimming took 6 bases from V and 2 from J; bases not matched to a gene: 8. CDR1 and CDR2 from the germline V gene are MNHNY and SVGAGI (reference sequence). The CDR3 loop spans 15 amino acids. Here the CDR3 DNA reads TGTGCCAGCAGGACTACCGGGACTAGTCAAGAGACCCAGTACTTC. It encodes CASRTTGTSQETQYF.

The rearrangement links TRBV7-8 to TRBJ2-6; 8 bases fit TRBD1. The germline gives CDR1 SGHVS, CDR2 FQNEAQ. Germline trimming cut 1 base from V and 1 base from J; bases unmatched to any gene: 6. The CDR3 spans 18 residues. CDR3 nucleotide sequence: TGTGCCAGCAGCTTAGAGGGCAGGGGGCGGTCTGGGGCCAACGTCCTGACTTTC. As protein: CASSLEGRGRSGANVLTF.

J is TRBJ2-2 and V is TRBV4-3; tentative D call: TRBD2 (5 bases). The CDR3 has 16 residues. V was pared by 0 bases and J by 3 bases, with 11 bases between. Germline lookup yields CDR1 LGHNA and CDR2 YSLEER. The CDR3 region is CASSQEAAADTGELFF. The CDR3 bases are TGCGCCAGCAGCCAAGAAGCGGCGGCCGACACCGGGGAGCTGTTTTTT.

The chain couples TRBV7-9 to TRBJ2-7, with 7 bases lining up with TRBD2. The V segment lost 5 bases and the J segment 4 bases; nucleotides outside the gene matches: 8. The CDR3 contains 14 residues. Per the germline V gene, CDR1 is SEHNR and CDR2 is FQNEAQ (reference sequence). CDR3 DNA sequence: TGTGCCAGCAGCCCACCTGGGCGGGAGTACGAGCAGTACTTC. This translates into CASSPPGREYEQYF. The entire variable domain, with the rest obtained from reference TRBV7-9 and TRBJ2-7, is as follows: DTGVSQNPRHKITKRGQNVTFRCDPISEHNRLYWYRQTLGQGPEFLTYFQNEAQLEKSRLLSDRFSAERPKGSFSTLEIQRTEQGDSAMYLCASSPPGREYEQYFGPGTRLTVT.

The chain employs TRBV7-6 and TRBJ2-7; tentative D call: TRBD2 (6 bases). Germline V gene lookup returns CDR1 SGHVS and CDR2 FNYEAQ. Trimming pared 4 bases from V and 6 bases from J, leaving 19 bases between. The CDR3 spans 15 residues. CDR3 sequence (DNA): TGTGCCAGCAGCTCAGGCCCTGACGGGGGTCCCGAGCAGTACTTC. The encoded protein is CASSSGPDGGPEQYF.

This clone was observed a handful of times. The gene calls are TRBV29-1 and TRBJ1-1; D possibly corresponds to TRBD1 (6 bases). CDR1 is SQVTM, CDR2 ANQGSEA, per germline. Trimming stripped 0 bases from V and 4 bases from J, with 9 bases between. This CDR3 contains 13 residues. CDR3 region: CSVEETGFTEAFF. The CDR3 DNA reads TGCAGCGTTGAAGAGACAGGTTTCACTGAAGCTTTCTTT.

CDR3 in amino acids: CASSHFVGGKNIQYF. The CDR3 nucleotides read TGCGCCAGCAGCCACTTTGTGGGAGGCAAAAACATTCAGTACTTC. V and J are TRBV5-1 and TRBJ2-4, with D perhaps TRBD2 (6 bases). This CDR3 contains 15 residues. Germline V lookup: CDR1 SGHRS, CDR2 YFSETQ. Trimming stripped 4 bases from V and 3 bases from J, with 14 bases between.

J is TRBJ1-1 and V is TRBV6-5; D gene uncertain. CDR1 and CDR2 from the germline V gene are MNHEY and SVGAGI. CDR3 length: 14 amino acids. V lost 4 bases and J 0 bases, leaving 9 bases between the germline ends. CDR3 bases: TGTGCCAGCAGTTTCAGCCGGGTGAACACTGAAGCTTTCTTT. The encoded protein is CASSFSRVNTEAFF.

As for this clone: Other DNA sequences in the sample encode the same CDR3. The chain has TRBV5-1 and TRBJ2-3; D not certain. The CDR3 consists of 14 residues. V was shortened by 2 bases and J by 1 base, with 8 bases between the two germline ends. Germline lookup yields CDR1 SGHRS and CDR2 YFSETQ. The CDR3 here is CASSLLRGTDTQYF. In DNA form, the CDR3 reads TGCGCCAGCAGCTTACTTCGTGGCACAGATACGCAGTATTTT.

This clone occurred a few times. The chain employs TRBV4-2 and TRBJ1-2; no firm D call. V lost 2 bases and J 5 bases, leaving 12 bases between the germline ends. The germline gives CDR1 LGHNA, CDR2 YNFKEQ. This CDR3 is 14 amino acids long. The DNA of the CDR3 is TGTGCCAGCAGCCAATCCCCGCAACTTTATGGCTACACCTTC. Amino acids: CASSQSPQLYGYTF.

The V and J genes are TRBV6-6 and TRBJ1-1; no reliable D call. The V gene's germline CDR1 is MNHNY and CDR2 SVGAGI (reference sequence). V lost 5 bases, J lost 4 bases, and 11 bases lay in between. The CDR3 sequence is 13 residues long. CDR3 region: CASSKVAGTEAFF. The DNA of the CDR3 is TGTGCCAGCAGTAAAGTGGCGGGCACTGAAGCTTTCTTT.

The table lists this clone with a few counts. The rearrangement links TRBV18 to TRBJ1-1, with a weak D call TRBD1 (5 bases). Trimming removed 2 bases from V and 4 bases from J, with 14 bases in between. Germline V gives CDR1 KGHSH, CDR2 LQKENI. The CDR3 consists of 15 residues. This chain's CDR3 is CASSPIGQGGTEAFF. In DNA, the CDR3 is TGTGCCAGCTCACCAATTGGTCAGGGTGGCACTGAAGCTTTCTTT.

The DNA for the CDR3 is TGTGCCAGCAGCGTAGGGGGGAGGACCGGGTACGGTGAGCAGTTCTTC. It codes for CASSVGGRTGYGEQFF. The V call is TRBV9, the J call TRBJ2-1, with D tentatively TRBD2 (6 bases). Germline CDR1 reads SGDLS; CDR2 reads YYNGEE. Between the trimmed V and J ends, which lost 0 bases and 9 bases, there was a span of 19 bases. This CDR3 contains 16 residues.

The V call is TRBV15, the J call TRBJ2-1, with D tentatively TRBD2 (6 bases). There are 16 residues in the CDR3. The V and J ends lost 4 bases and 7 bases respectively, with 20 bases between them. Germline V gene sequence: CDR1 LNHNV, CDR2 YYDKDF (reference sequence). CDR3 bases: TGTGCCACCAGCAAGGTCTGGGGGGTCGGAAGAAATGAGCAGTTCTTC. It specifies CATSKVWGVGRNEQFF.

This chain connects TRBV4-3 to TRBJ2-1; D unclear. This CDR3 has 10 residues. Deletions cut 5 bases from V and 10 bases from J, with 6 bases between. Germline CDR1 LGHNA, CDR2 YSLEER. The CDR3 coding sequence is TGCGCCAGCAGCTCTAGAGAGCAGTTCTTC. The encoded protein is CASSSREQFF.

The rearrangement joins TRBV15 to TRBJ1-1; D gene unclear. Trimming stripped 0 bases from V and 1 base from J, with 6 bases between. CDR3 length: 14 residues. CDR1 is LNHNV, CDR2 YYDKDF, per germline (reference sequence). CDR3 amino acids: CATSRDRPNTEAFF. In nucleotides, the CDR3 is TGTGCCACCAGCAGAGATCGTCCGAACACTGAAGCTTTCTTT. Using reference TRBV15 and TRBJ1-1 for the parts outside the CDR3, the full variable domain is DAMVIQNPRYQVTQFGKPVTLSCSQTLNHNVMYWYQQKSSQAPKLLFHYYDKDFNNEADTPDNFQSRRPNTSFCFLDIRSPGLGDTAMYLCATSRDRPNTEAFFGQGTRLTVV.

This chain joins TRBV15 and TRBJ2-7; 8 nucleotides agree with TRBD1. With 7 bases clipped from V and 0 bases from J, the junction kept 2 bases outside the gene matches. CDR1 and CDR2 from the germline V gene are LNHNV and YYDKDF (reference sequence). The CDR3 consists of 13 residues. CDR3 region: CATITGGSYEQYF. CDR3 bases: TGTGCCACCATCACAGGGGGCTCCTACGAGCAGTACTTC.

V is TRBV5-1 and J is TRBJ2-3; 12 positions match TRBD2. The germline gives CDR1 SGHRS, CDR2 YFSETQ. This CDR3 is built from 16 residues. With V trimmed by 4 bases and J by 6 bases, 9 bases remained unmatched. CDR3 residues: CASSALTSGGWDTQYF. CDR3 coding DNA: TGCGCCAGCAGCGCGCTGACTAGCGGGGGTTGGGATACGCAGTATTTT.